This is a list of T cell receptor beta chains from one sample in a study of shared clonotypes between healthy human individuals. Some clones are missing from TCRdb's copy, which holds only in-frame ones; the method was immunoSEQ multiplex PCR. The data show fewer than 850,000 clones, with roughly 70% seen just once and 1.8% held by the top ten. The material sequenced was memory CD4+ T cells sorted from blood. These receptors were obtained from a woman younger than 45 in good health. The CDR3 runs from the conserved cysteine through the conserved F or W. The D gene is left open where the match is weak. Clone size is shown for a subset of rows, as once, few, many or a class of expanded clone.

d_gene	v_gene	abundance	j_gene	CDR3nt	CDR3aa
TRBD2	TRBV4-1	NA	TRBJ2-7	TGCGCCAGCAGCCCGAAAACGGGACTAGCGGGAGTAGAACGGCAGTACTTC	CASSPKTGLAGVERQYF
TRBD1	TRBV11-3	NA	TRBJ2-2	TGTGCCAGCAGCGGGGGACAGGGGCACACCGGGGAGCTGTTTTTT	CASSGGQGHTGELFF
TRBD2	TRBV29-1	NA	TRBJ2-1	TGCAGCGTGGTGCTAGCGGGTAATGAGCAGTTCTTC	CSVVLAGNEQFF
NA	TRBV2	NA	TRBJ1-4	TGTGCCAGCAGTGAGATTTCCTCGGATGAAAAACTGTTTTTT	CASSEISSDEKLFF
NA	TRBV2	NA	TRBJ2-7	TGTGCCAGCAGGGGTAGGCTAGCCCACGAGCAGTACTTC	CASRGRLAHEQYF
TRBD1	TRBV7-3	once	TRBJ2-3	TGTGCCAGCAGCGCGTTGACAGGGGGCGGAGATACGCAGTATTTT	CASSALTGGGDTQYF
TRBD1	TRBV6-5	NA	TRBJ2-7	TGTGCCAGCAGTTTGGGACAGGGGGCTCGTGAGCAGTACTTC	CASSLGQGAREQYF
TRBD1	TRBV27	NA	TRBJ1-5	TGTGCCAGCAGTTTCCGAGGACAGGGGGGACAGCCCCAGCATTTT	CASSFRGQGGQPQHF
TRBD2	TRBV29-1	once	TRBJ2-1	TGCAGCATTCGACTAGCGTCTTACAATGAGCAGTTCTTC	CSIRLASYNEQFF
TRBD1	TRBV7-9	NA	TRBJ2-1	TGTGCCAGCAGCCCTAGCCGGGACAGCTGGGGCAATGAGCAGTTCTTC	CASSPSRDSWGNEQFF
NA	TRBV28	NA	TRBJ2-1	TGTGCCAGCAGTACCCCCAATGAGCAGTTCTTC	CASSTPNEQFF
NA	TRBV10-3	few	TRBJ1-1	TGTGCCATCGCGGGGAACACTGAAGCTTTCTTT	CAIAGNTEAFF
NA	TRBV5-1	NA	TRBJ2-3	TGCGCCAGCAGCTTGGTAAACGGCCCTAGCACAGATACGCAGTATTTT	CASSLVNGPSTDTQYF
TRBD2	TRBV2	NA	TRBJ2-3	TGTGCCAGCAGTGAAAGGGCTAGCGGGTTCGGGACAGATACGCAGTATTTT	CASSERASGFGTDTQYF
NA	TRBV19	NA	TRBJ1-5	TGTGCCAGTAGTATAGGACAGACCTATAGCAATCAGCCCCAGCATTTT	CASSIGQTYSNQPQHF
TRBD2	TRBV30	NA	TRBJ2-3	TGTGCCGGAGGACTAGCGGGAGTCGGGACAGATACGCAGTATTTT	CAGGLAGVGTDTQYF
NA	TRBV11-2	NA	TRBJ2-1	TGTGCCAGCAGCCGTGGGGTAGCGGATTACAATGAGCAGTTCTTC	CASSRGVADYNEQFF
NA	TRBV13	NA	TRBJ2-6	TGTGCCAGCAGCTTAGGGGGATCTGGGGCCAACGTCCTGACTTTC	CASSLGGSGANVLTF
NA	TRBV5-4	NA	TRBJ2-7	TGTGCCAGCAGCTTTCTGGGACGGACCTACGAGCAGTACTTC	CASSFLGRTYEQYF
NA	TRBV19	NA	TRBJ2-5	TGTGCCAGTAGTATAGTACCCGGACCACAGTACCAAGAGACCCAGTACTTC	CASSIVPGPQYQETQYF
TRBD2	TRBV18	NA	TRBJ2-7	TGTGCCAGCTCACCATCTCGACTAGCGGGCCCGAACTACGAGCAGTACTTC	CASSPSRLAGPNYEQYF
NA	TRBV9	NA	TRBJ2-2	TGTGCCAGCAGCGTTGGAGGGTACACCGGGGAGCTGTTTTTT	CASSVGGYTGELFF
TRBD2	TRBV19	NA	TRBJ2-7	TGTGCCAGTAGCATTGGACTAGCGGGAGGGGAGTGGTACGAGCAGTACTTC	CASSIGLAGGEWYEQYF
TRBD2	TRBV28	NA	TRBJ2-7	TGTGCCAGCAGTTTTTGGGGCACTAGCGGGAGAGAGCAGTACTTC	CASSFWGTSGREQYF
TRBD2	TRBV28	NA	TRBJ2-2	TGTGCCAGCAGTGCGGGCTTGGGACTAGCGGCGACCGGGGAGCTGTTTTTT	CASSAGLGLAATGELFF
NA	TRBV28	NA	TRBJ2-7	TGTGCCAGCAGTTTCACCGGGGCCCACGAGCAGTACTTC	CASSFTGAHEQYF
NA	TRBV11-2	NA	TRBJ1-4	TGTGCCAGCAGCTCCTCCCGGGACATAGCAACTAATGAAAAACTGTTTTTT	CASSSSRDIATNEKLFF
NA	TRBV18	NA	TRBJ2-2	TGTGCCAGCTCAACGACAGAACAGTTGAACACCGGGGAGCTGTTTTTT	CASSTTEQLNTGELFF
NA	TRBV7-2	NA	TRBJ2-7	TGTGCCAGCAGCTTATTCGGGGACTTTTCCTACTACGAGCAGTACTTC	CASSLFGDFSYYEQYF
NA	TRBV6-1	NA	TRBJ1-2	TGTGCCAGCAGTGAATCCGTCGGGTCGGGAGGCTACACCTTC	CASSESVGSGGYTF
TRBD1	TRBV10-3	NA	TRBJ1-1	TGTGCCATTTCGGGACCAGGGGGAGCGAACACTGAAGCTTTCTTT	CAISGPGGANTEAFF
NA	TRBV27	NA	TRBJ1-1	TGTGCCAGTCGAAAACAGGGAGGTACTGAAGCTTTCTTT	CASRKQGGTEAFF
NA	TRBV7-8	NA	TRBJ2-1	TGTGCCAGCACCCAACGAAACAATGAGCAGTTCTTC	CASTQRNNEQFF
NA	TRBV11-3	NA	TRBJ1-1	TGTGCCAGCAGTCTATTGATGGGCACTGAAGCTTTCTTT	CASSLLMGTEAFF
TRBD2	TRBV5-1	NA	TRBJ2-3	TGCGCCAGCAGCATCAGGGAGGGCTCGACAGATACGCAGTATTTT	CASSIREGSTDTQYF